Presented here are 31 T cell receptor beta chains from one specimen sequenced in a study of T cell clones after liver transplantation (dated by TCRdb to the late 2010s). Library generation was performed with the immunoSEQ multiplex PCR assay. Drawn from immuneACCESS, this table holds only the in-frame rearrangements with V and J called that TCRdb kept. Clones are partly lost; checked studies trace under half to an unresolved V gene and leave the rest unexplained. This sample gives about 33,000 clones in total; just under 95% of them show up just once. The top ten hold about 25% of the sample. This material consisted of CD8+ T cells from blood, taken 12 months after liver transplant. These receptors were taken from a human patient who received a liver transplant. After a transplant, the donor of the graft may account for some T cells.

This clone was recorded once. CDR3 loop: CASSSRANTGELFF. CDR3 nucleotides: TGTGCCAGCAGTAGCCGGGCTAACACCGGGGAGCTGTTTTTT. J is TRBJ2-2 and V is TRBV28; D not certain. The germline V gene has CDR1 MDHEN and CDR2 SYDVKM. CDR3 size: 14 residues. The V end lost 5 bases, the J end lost 2 bases, and 9 bases lay between the germline ends.

The chain is built from TRBV11-2 and TRBJ2-7, with D possibly TRBD2 on 6 matching bases. This CDR3 spans 13 amino acids. Germline CDR1 SGHAT, CDR2 FQNNGV. Trimming pared 1 base from V and 5 bases from J, leaving 9 bases between. The CDR3 sequence is CASSLAGVDEQYF. In DNA form, the CDR3 reads TGTGCCAGCAGCTTAGCGGGAGTAGACGAGCAGTACTTC.

Only one count was recorded for this clone. J is TRBJ2-7 and V is TRBV7-8; the match to TRBD1 covers 10 bases. Germline V gene lookup returns CDR1 SGHVS and CDR2 FQNEAQ. Trimming removed 6 bases from V and 0 bases from J; junction bases left unmatched: 8. The CDR3 is 16 amino acids. The CDR3 DNA sequence: TGTGCCAGCAGTCCTCGCCGGGACAGGGGCTCCTACGAGCAGTACTTC. Translating gives CASSPRRDRGSYEQYF.

The J gene is TRBJ2-1, the V gene TRBV12-5; D call uncertain. Germline CDR1 is LGHNT and CDR2 is FRNRAP. The length of the CDR3 is 12 residues. V was pared by 2 bases and J by 5 bases, with 4 bases between. The CDR3 reads CASGLKHNEQFF. CDR3 coding DNA: TGTGCTAGTGGTTTGAAACACAATGAGCAGTTCTTC.

The rearrangement joins TRBV19 to TRBJ2-7; TRBD1 agrees at 7 bases. This CDR3 contains 14 residues. Germline CDR1 and CDR2: LNHDA and SQIVND (reference sequence). Trimming at V came to 8 bases and at J to 3 bases, leaving 10 bases not matched to a gene. CDR3 in DNA: TGTGCCAGTGGGAGAGGGGGCATCGACTACGAGCAGTACTTC. This translates into CASGRGGIDYEQYF.

This sequence joins TRBV5-6 and TRBJ2-7; 9 bases align to TRBD1. The ends lost 2 bases at V and 0 bases at J; junction bases unmatched: 3. The CDR3 runs to 15 residues. Germline V CDR1 and CDR2: SGHDT, YYEEEE. CDR3 bases: TGTGCCAGCAGCTTCTCGACAGGGGGCTCCTACGAGCAGTACTTC. Its protein is CASSFSTGGSYEQYF.

The J gene is TRBJ2-7, the V gene TRBV11-3; D possibly uses TRBD1 or TRBD2 (5 bases each). Germline CDR1 is SGHNT and CDR2 is YENEEA. V lost 5 bases, J lost 0 bases, and 14 bases lay in between. The CDR3 has 15 residues. In DNA form, the CDR3 reads TGTGCCAGCAGCCCCCGGGACGGAAACTCCTACGAGCAGTACTTC. Translating gives CASSPRDGNSYEQYF. Together with reference TRBV11-3 and TRBJ2-7, the CDR3 gives the full variable domain: EAGVVQSPRYKIIEKKQPVAFWCNPISGHNTLYWYLQNLGQGPELLIRYENEEAVDDSQLPKDRFSAERLKGVDSTLKIQPAELGDSAVYLCASSPRDGNSYEQYFGPGTRLTVT.

This clone is a singleton in its sample. The chain is built from TRBV4-3 and TRBJ1-6; no clear D gene. Trimming cost V 4 bases and J 3 bases, with 7 bases left between them. Germline V gene lookup returns CDR1 LGHNA and CDR2 YSLEER. The CDR3 totals 14 residues. Written as DNA, the CDR3 is TGCGCCAGCAGCCCCTGGGTCTATAATTCACCCCTCCACTTT. Translating it yields CASSPWVYNSPLHF.

This clone was seen a single time. The chain uses TRBV9 and TRBJ2-1; possibly TRBD1 or TRBD2 for D (5 bases each). The germline CDR1 and CDR2 sequences are SGDLS and YYNGEE. The CDR3 loop spans 12 amino acids. The V end was cut by 3 bases, the J end by 8 bases, with 9 bases between. In nucleotides, the CDR3 is TGTGCCAGCAGCGCAAGGGACGATGAGCAGTTCTTC. The encoded protein is CASSARDDEQFF.

This chain links TRBV27 with TRBJ1-1; D is unclear. The ends were cut back, 3 bases at V and 2 bases at J, with 10 bases in the middle. This CDR3 comprises 14 residues. Germline V gene data show CDR1 as MNHEY and CDR2 as SMNVEV (reference sequence). The CDR3 DNA reads as TGTGCCAGCAGTTTGGACGGGTATAACACTGAAGCTTTCTTT. Amino acid sequence: CASSLDGYNTEAFF.

CDR3 DNA sequence: TGTGCCACCAGCAGAGTCCCTAAACGCACAGATACGCAGTATTTT. Translated, it gives CATSRVPKRTDTQYF. V usage is TRBV15 and J usage is TRBJ2-3; D uncertain. The CDR3 sequence is 15 residues long. Germline V gene lookup returns CDR1 LNHNV and CDR2 YYDKDF (reference sequence). Trimming left V 1 base short and J 1 base short, with 9 bases between.

This chain joins TRBV11-2 and TRBJ1-6; D not resolved. Trimming stripped 4 bases from V and 3 bases from J, with 10 bases between. This CDR3 comprises 15 residues. The germline CDR1 and CDR2 sequences are SGHAT and FQNNGV. As DNA, the CDR3 is TGTGCCAGCAGCTGGGAGGCACTCTATAATTCACCCCTCCACTTT. This gives the protein CASSWEALYNSPLHF.

This clone was detected only once. The V gene is TRBV4-1, the J gene TRBJ1-2; 7 nucleotides match TRBD1. Germline V CDR1 and CDR2: MGHRA, YSYEKL. The V segment lost 4 bases and the J segment 1 base; nucleotides outside the gene matches: 6. The CDR3 runs 15 residues. CDR3: CASSPGQAVNYGYTF. CDR3 coding DNA: TGCGCCAGCAGCCCCGGACAGGCTGTTAACTATGGCTACACCTTC.

This sequence joins TRBV5-1 and TRBJ2-1, with D possibly called TRBD1 or TRBD2 (5 bases each). The V end was cut by 2 bases, the J end by 10 bases, with 7 bases between. The CDR3 is 11 amino acids. CDR1 is SGHRS, CDR2 YFSETQ, per germline. CDR3 in DNA: TGCGCCAGCAGCTTCGGGGACGAGCAGTTCTTC. Its translation is CASSFGDEQFF.

The gene calls are TRBV7-9 and TRBJ2-1; D possibly matches TRBD1 or TRBD2 (5 bases each). Germline CDR1 and CDR2: SEHNR and FQNEAQ (reference sequence). The V and J ends lost 5 bases and 6 bases respectively, with 14 bases between them. CDR3 length: 14 residues. In DNA, the CDR3 is TGTGCCAGCAGCATGGTGGCAGGGAGCAATGAGCAGTTCTTC. Residues: CASSMVAGSNEQFF.

The chain is built from TRBV7-6 and TRBJ1-4, with TRBD1 matching over 7 bases. The length of the CDR3 is 15 residues. From germline, CDR1 is SGHVS and CDR2 FNYEAQ. The V and J ends lost 5 bases and 4 bases, in that order; junction bases with no gene match: 7. The CDR3 DNA is TGTGCCAGCAGCCCCGGGACAGATTATAATGAAAAACTGTTTTTT. The encoded protein is CASSPGTDYNEKLFF.

The rearrangement uses TRBV27 and TRBJ1-1, with 7 bases aligning to TRBD1. The CDR3 runs 14 residues. The trim removed 5 bases at V and 4 bases at J, leaving 7 bases unmatched. Looked up from germline, CDR1 is MNHEY and CDR2 is SMNVEV (reference sequence). Here the CDR3 reads CASSLRQGSTEAFF. The DNA for the CDR3 is TGTGCCAGCAGTCTCCGACAGGGAAGCACTGAAGCTTTCTTT.

V and J are TRBV9 and TRBJ2-7, with D tentatively TRBD2 (6 bases). Trimming cost V 4 bases and J 1 base, with 15 bases left between them. Germline V gene sequence: CDR1 SGDLS, CDR2 YYNGEE. The CDR3 is 15 amino acids. CDR3 in DNA: TGTGCCAGCAGCCAGGAGGAGGGGAGGTCCTACGAGCAGTACTTC. This translates into CASSQEEGRSYEQYF.

This rearrangement joins TRBV14 to TRBJ2-7, with D perhaps TRBD1 or TRBD2 (5 bases each). CDR1 SGHDN and CDR2 FVKESK come from the germline V gene. The length of the CDR3 is 12 residues. Trimming cost V 6 bases and J 4 bases, with 10 bases left between them. The CDR3 spells CASRRDGYEQYF. DNA of the CDR3: TGTGCCAGCAGGAGGGACGGATACGAGCAGTACTTC.

The chain recombines TRBV19 with TRBJ2-3; 7 bases are a match to TRBD2. The V gene's germline CDR1 is LNHDA and CDR2 SQIVND (reference sequence). The CDR3 totals 17 residues. V dropped 0 bases and J dropped 3; count of bases not matched to a gene: 9. The CDR3 is CASSIDLSGRVTDTQYF. CDR3 in DNA: TGTGCCAGTAGTATAGATCTGAGTGGGAGGGTAACAGATACGCAGTATTTT.

This sequence joins TRBV5-6 and TRBJ1-2; D ambiguous. The CDR3 is 12 residues long. Germline CDR1 is SGHDT and CDR2 is YYEEEE. Trimming cost V 3 bases and J 3 bases, with 6 bases left between them. In nucleotides, the CDR3 is TGTGCCAGCAGCTCGGGAGACTATGGCTACACCTTC. Translating gives CASSSGDYGYTF.

The rearrangement joins TRBV2 to TRBJ2-1; 8 nucleotides match TRBD2. Germline V gene data show CDR1 as SNHLY and CDR2 as FYNNEI. There are 16 residues in the CDR3. V trimming: 10 bases; J trimming: 7 bases; junction bases outside the gene matches: 18. The CDR3 DNA reads as TGTGCCACCCATACCCCAGCGGGAGTATCTTGGAATGAGCAGTTCTTC. This codes for CATHTPAGVSWNEQFF.

V is TRBV2 and J is TRBJ2-7; D unclear. With 2 bases removed from V and 0 bases from J, the gap between germline ends came to 8 bases. The germline gives CDR1 SNHLY, CDR2 FYNNEI. The CDR3 extends over 14 amino acids. CDR3 loop: CASSERRNSYEQYF. CDR3 DNA: TGTGCCAGCAGTGAAAGGCGGAACTCCTACGAGCAGTACTTC.

The chain carries TRBV27 and TRBJ2-7; 8 positions match TRBD1. V was clipped by 5 bases and J by 2 bases; unmatched bases: 5. The V gene's germline CDR1 is MNHEY and CDR2 SMNVEV (reference sequence). CDR3 length: 14 residues. DNA for the CDR3: TGTGCCAGCAGTATGACAGGGGTTACCTACGAGCAGTACTTC. It is translated as CASSMTGVTYEQYF.

This chain connects TRBV19 to TRBJ2-7, with 9 positions matching TRBD2. The CDR3 runs 15 residues. CDR1 is LNHDA, CDR2 SQIVND, per germline (reference sequence). The V and J ends lost 2 bases and 7 bases, in that order; junction bases with no gene match: 9. The CDR3 reads CASSIWTSAGREQYF. In DNA form, the CDR3 reads TGTGCCAGTAGTATATGGACTAGCGCGGGCAGGGAGCAGTACTTC.

The chain is built from TRBV5-4 and TRBJ1-2; D unresolved. V was cut by 2 bases and J by 8 bases, with 13 bases left in between. CDR1 is SGHNT, CDR2 YYREEE, per germline (reference sequence). The CDR3 runs 13 residues. CDR3 sequence reads: CASSFEGGPGYTF. CDR3 DNA sequence: TGTGCCAGCAGCTTTGAGGGAGGGCCCGGCTACACCTTC. Complete variable domain (other parts from reference TRBV5-4 and TRBJ1-2): ETGVTQSPTHLIKTRGQQVTLRCSSQSGHNTVSWYQQALGQGPQFIFQYYREEENGRGNFPPRFSGLQFPNYSSELNVNALELDDSALYLCASSFEGGPGYTFGSGTRLTVV.

The chain employs TRBV27 and TRBJ2-1; D not certain. The CDR3 is 14 amino acids. The germline CDR1 and CDR2 sequences are MNHEY and SMNVEV (reference sequence). Trimming took off 0 bases at V and 9 bases at J, with 12 bases between the two ends. The CDR3 nucleotides read TGTGCCAGCAGTTTATCGACCGGGTTCGTTGAGCAGTTCTTC. Translated, it gives CASSLSTGFVEQFF.

The rearrangement joins TRBV11-2 to TRBJ2-1, with no clear D. V lost 3 bases and J lost 10, with 7 bases in between. The CDR3 is 11 amino acids. Germline V gene data show CDR1 as SGHAT and CDR2 as FQNNGV. CDR3 residues: CASSLLREQFF. CDR3 DNA sequence: TGTGCCAGCAGCTTGCTTCGGGAGCAGTTCTTC.

V usage is TRBV4-3 and J usage is TRBJ2-1; 15 bases line up with TRBD2. The junction had 7 bases not matched to a gene; V was cut back by 4 bases and J by 6 bases. Germline CDR1 is LGHNA and CDR2 is YSLEER. The CDR3 contains 17 residues. The CDR3 loop reads CASSPGTSGRRGNEQFF. Written as DNA, the CDR3 is TGCGCCAGCAGCCCGGGGACTAGCGGGAGGAGGGGCAATGAGCAGTTCTTC.

V gene TRBV5-6 combines with J gene TRBJ2-1, with a tentative D call TRBD2 (5 bases). Looked up from germline, CDR1 is SGHDT and CDR2 is YYEEEE. The CDR3 totals 14 residues. Trimming removed 6 bases from V and 7 bases from J, with 17 bases in between. CDR3 residues: CASNWASIFNEQFF. The CDR3 nucleotides read TGTGCCAGCAATTGGGCTAGCATCTTTAATGAGCAGTTCTTC.

This sequence joins TRBV10-1 and TRBJ2-7; perhaps TRBD2 as D (7 bases). Trimming removed 2 bases from V and 6 bases from J, with 14 bases in between. This CDR3 region has 14 residues. From germline, CDR1 is WNHNN and CDR2 SYGVQD (reference sequence). The CDR3 loop is CASSEGGGSSEQYF. The CDR3 nucleotides read TGCGCCAGCAGTGAGGGGGGCGGGAGTTCCGAGCAGTACTTC.